These T cell receptor beta chains were read from a single sample in a study of circulating and synovial CD4+ cells in juvenile arthritis. Sequencing used immunoSEQ multiplex PCR; TCRdb keeps in-frame clones, though not all of them. Of around 18,000 clones listed, about 90% are singletons. Sequencing was performed on CD4+ T cells from blood. Receptor source: a human donor with juvenile idiopathic arthritis. The conserved cysteine and the conserved F or W are not part of the CDR3 here. Each record gives: V gene, J gene, D gene, CDR3 protein. A D gene is named only where the DNA matches it firmly.

V gene: TRBV7-2; J gene: TRBJ1-1; D gene: -; CDR3 protein: ASSILTVNTEAF
V gene: TRBV7-2; J gene: TRBJ2-7; D gene: -; CDR3 protein: ASSRGLAISYEQY
V gene: TRBV5-1; J gene: TRBJ2-7; D gene: -; CDR3 protein: ASSLSGYEQY
V gene: TRBV10-3; J gene: TRBJ1-1; D gene: -; CDR3 protein: AISELSGRAITEAF
V gene: TRBV11-3; J gene: TRBJ1-4; D gene: -; CDR3 protein: ASTPTLSNEKLF
V gene: TRBV19; J gene: TRBJ2-7; D gene: TRBD1; CDR3 protein: ASNQQGVAYEQY
V gene: TRBV30; J gene: TRBJ2-2; D gene: -; CDR3 protein: AWASLNTGELF
V gene: TRBV11-1; J gene: TRBJ1-1; D gene: -; CDR3 protein: ASSSGRGGSFTEAF
V gene: TRBV5-1; J gene: TRBJ1-2; D gene: TRBD1; CDR3 protein: ASSLAGTGGIYGYT
V gene: TRBV30; J gene: TRBJ1-1; D gene: -; CDR3 protein: AWSVGRKTEAF
V gene: TRBV18; J gene: TRBJ1-2; D gene: -; CDR3 protein: ASSPDSYGYT
V gene: TRBV19; J gene: TRBJ1-3; D gene: -; CDR3 protein: ASSIGPGNTIY
V gene: TRBV19; J gene: TRBJ1-5; D gene: -; CDR3 protein: ASSIMGGYQPQH
V gene: TRBV7-2; J gene: TRBJ2-3; D gene: -; CDR3 protein: ASSLMGRTDTQY
V gene: TRBV7-9; J gene: TRBJ1-1; D gene: -; CDR3 protein: ASTSPGGRGSTEAF
V gene: TRBV19; J gene: TRBJ1-4; D gene: -; CDR3 protein: ASSNTGGEKLF
V gene: TRBV2; J gene: TRBJ2-3; D gene: -; CDR3 protein: ASSRREDTQY
V gene: TRBV2; J gene: TRBJ2-1; D gene: TRBD2; CDR3 protein: ASSGGTSWGGEQF
V gene: TRBV5-1; J gene: TRBJ1-1; D gene: -; CDR3 protein: ASSNDKVRAF
V gene: TRBV6-1; J gene: TRBJ2-7; D gene: -; CDR3 protein: ASRPDQIGRGEQY
V gene: TRBV14; J gene: TRBJ2-1; D gene: -; CDR3 protein: ASSQETGLDYNEQF
V gene: TRBV9; J gene: TRBJ2-1; D gene: TRBD2; CDR3 protein: ASSARTGLARDNEQF
V gene: TRBV27; J gene: TRBJ2-7; D gene: -; CDR3 protein: ASSSPGGSYEQY
V gene: TRBV30; J gene: TRBJ1-6; D gene: -; CDR3 protein: AWSLGGVDNSPLH
V gene: TRBV11-1; J gene: TRBJ1-1; D gene: TRBD1; CDR3 protein: ASSLTGGGVLF
V gene: TRBV14; J gene: TRBJ2-1; D gene: TRBD2; CDR3 protein: ASSQERERENRNEQF
V gene: TRBV19; J gene: TRBJ2-5; D gene: TRBD2; CDR3 protein: ASSSGGRETQY
V gene: TRBV6-1; J gene: TRBJ2-1; D gene: -; CDR3 protein: ASSDRGRAGYNEQF
V gene: TRBV7-8; J gene: TRBJ1-1; D gene: TRBD1; CDR3 protein: ASSLEGQGQAF
V gene: TRBV5-4; J gene: TRBJ2-1; D gene: -; CDR3 protein: ASSLDSGSYNEQF
V gene: TRBV2; J gene: TRBJ2-5; D gene: -; CDR3 protein: ASMPGLGVGTQY
V gene: TRBV18; J gene: TRBJ2-2; D gene: TRBD1; CDR3 protein: ASSPPGQGNTGELF
V gene: TRBV6-1; J gene: TRBJ1-2; D gene: TRBD1; CDR3 protein: ASSEEQGANYGYT
V gene: TRBV7-8; J gene: TRBJ2-2; D gene: -; CDR3 protein: ASRPSRADTGELF
V gene: TRBV6-6; J gene: TRBJ2-1; D gene: TRBD2; CDR3 protein: ASSYTSGSNEQF
V gene: TRBV19; J gene: TRBJ1-1; D gene: -; CDR3 protein: ASNKRRGTEAF
V gene: TRBV6-4; J gene: TRBJ2-3; D gene: TRBD2; CDR3 protein: ASSAGGPNTQY
V gene: TRBV5-6; J gene: TRBJ2-4; D gene: -; CDR3 protein: ASSPRLLAKNIQY
V gene: TRBV6-6; J gene: TRBJ1-4; D gene: TRBD1; CDR3 protein: ASSTRQGAQKLF
V gene: TRBV7-9; J gene: TRBJ2-1; D gene: TRBD2; CDR3 protein: ARTSGRAPNEQF
V gene: TRBV7-2; J gene: TRBJ2-7; D gene: TRBD2; CDR3 protein: ASSLRASGSPSFYEQY
V gene: TRBV29-1; J gene: TRBJ2-1; D gene: TRBD1; CDR3 protein: SGLTGSSYNEQF
V gene: TRBV6-5; J gene: TRBJ1-6; D gene: TRBD1; CDR3 protein: ASSSPGTDNSPLH
V gene: TRBV10-3; J gene: TRBJ1-1; D gene: TRBD1; CDR3 protein: AISVSRSGDRGSTEAF
V gene: TRBV4-3; J gene: TRBJ1-1; D gene: TRBD1; CDR3 protein: ASSQTGETEAF
V gene: TRBV27; J gene: TRBJ2-1; D gene: -; CDR3 protein: ASSLGRGGEQF
V gene: TRBV27; J gene: TRBJ1-2; D gene: -; CDR3 protein: ASSLSRSEGAT
V gene: TRBV4-3; J gene: TRBJ2-7; D gene: TRBD1; CDR3 protein: ASSQEPGQGGYEQY
V gene: TRBV7-2; J gene: TRBJ1-1; D gene: -; CDR3 protein: ASSLIPTGLNTEAF
V gene: TRBV5-1; J gene: TRBJ1-1; D gene: -; CDR3 protein: ASSLDGRGNTEAF
V gene: TRBV6-4; J gene: TRBJ2-5; D gene: -; CDR3 protein: ASSDRGQETQY
V gene: TRBV5-1; J gene: TRBJ2-3; D gene: -; CDR3 protein: ASSLVRGGRHKY
V gene: TRBV5-1; J gene: TRBJ2-6; D gene: TRBD1; CDR3 protein: ASSPQRGQGRSGANVLT